Detailed here is one T cell receptor beta chain. As yet, its antigen is unknown. The entry originates in a study of OX40 agonist ivuxolimab in advanced cancers. Study summary: As their treatment, patients were administered ivuxolimab, an agonistic anti-OX40 (CD134) antibody. Intravenous ivuxolimab was administered to patients every 2 weeks at 0.01 to 10 mg/kg. Study-wide findings and caveats: Partial responders dosed at 0.1-3.0 mg/kg displayed clonal expansion ranking among the lowest.

With baseline, cycle 4 day 1, and cycle 7 day 1 as timepoints, blood was sampled. V lost 6 bases, J lost 14 bases, and 19 bases lay in between. The CDR3 is 12 residues long. The V gene's germline CDR1 is SNHLY and CDR2 FYNNEI. TCRdb's copy holds only in-frame clones and misses some; the assay was immunoSEQ multiplex PCR. The sample records about 74,000 clones, around 87% being singletons. The sequencing used CD4+ or CD8+ T cells sorted from blood, collected in a trial of the OX40 agonist ivuxolimab. The receptor comes from an adult with an advanced solid tumor such as melanoma, head and neck, liver or kidney cancer. The chain recombines TRBV2 with TRBJ1-2; D may be TRBD1 (6 bases). The CDR3 sequence is CASSLIRGERTF. As DNA, the CDR3 is TGTGCCAGCAGCCTCATAAGGGGGGAAAGGACCTTC.